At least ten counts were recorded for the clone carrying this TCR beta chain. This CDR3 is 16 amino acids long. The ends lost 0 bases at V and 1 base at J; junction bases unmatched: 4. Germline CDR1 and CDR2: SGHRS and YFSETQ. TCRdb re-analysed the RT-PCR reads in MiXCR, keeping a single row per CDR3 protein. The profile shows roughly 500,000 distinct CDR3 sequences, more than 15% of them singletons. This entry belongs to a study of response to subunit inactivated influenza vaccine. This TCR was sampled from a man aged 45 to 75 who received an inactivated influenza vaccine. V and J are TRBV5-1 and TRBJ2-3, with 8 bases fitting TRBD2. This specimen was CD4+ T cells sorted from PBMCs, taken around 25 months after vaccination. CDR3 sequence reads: CASSLGAGVGTDTQYF. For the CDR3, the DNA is TGCGCCAGCAGCTTGGGAGCGGGAGTCGGCACAGATACGCAGTATTTT.